The 3 T cell receptor beta chains below all came from one sample that was sequenced in a study of blood T cells in healthy people across ages. Primed by a sample-barcoded 5' primer and a J-beta primer mix, a second PCR proceeded for 7 to 11 cycles. Each CDR3 protein is one row after TCRdb ran MiXCR on the 5' RACE reads. The repertoire holds fewer than 800,000 distinct CDR3 sequences, with 25% as singletons. This same sample was also part of a study on T cells of mothers and their children.

The sample comprised blood. The receptors originated from a boy younger than 18 in good health.

The rearrangement uses TRBV7-3 and TRBJ2-1; 10 nucleotides line up with TRBD2. V trimming: 5 bases; J trimming: 6 bases; junction bases outside the gene matches: 10. Germline CDR1 SGHTA, CDR2 FQGTGA. This CDR3 spans 16 amino acids. CDR3 DNA sequence: TGTGCCAGCAGCCCACAAGCGGGGGGGAGGGGCAATGAGCAGTTCTTC. Protein: CASSPQAGGRGNEQFF.

This rearrangement joins TRBV29-1 to TRBJ2-1, with D perhaps TRBD2 (5 bases). V was clipped by 4 bases and J by 4 bases, with 14 bases between them. The germline CDR1 and CDR2 sequences are SQVTM and ANQGSEA. The CDR3 sequence is 14 residues long. CDR3 loop: CSVAKGTGYNEQFF. CDR3 nucleotides: TGCAGCGTTGCTAAGGGTACGGGATACAATGAGCAGTTCTTC.

This clonotype was seen a few times. This rearrangement joins TRBV4-1 to TRBJ2-5; 9 bases agree with TRBD2. The J call may be in error: the DNA end matches TRBJ2-7 better. CDR1 and CDR2 from the germline V gene are MGHRA and YSYEKL. The CDR3 is made up of 15 amino acids. DNA for the CDR3: TGCGCCAGCAGCCAACCGGCTAGCGGGAACTACGAGCAGTACTTC. Amino acids: CASSQPASGNYEQYF.